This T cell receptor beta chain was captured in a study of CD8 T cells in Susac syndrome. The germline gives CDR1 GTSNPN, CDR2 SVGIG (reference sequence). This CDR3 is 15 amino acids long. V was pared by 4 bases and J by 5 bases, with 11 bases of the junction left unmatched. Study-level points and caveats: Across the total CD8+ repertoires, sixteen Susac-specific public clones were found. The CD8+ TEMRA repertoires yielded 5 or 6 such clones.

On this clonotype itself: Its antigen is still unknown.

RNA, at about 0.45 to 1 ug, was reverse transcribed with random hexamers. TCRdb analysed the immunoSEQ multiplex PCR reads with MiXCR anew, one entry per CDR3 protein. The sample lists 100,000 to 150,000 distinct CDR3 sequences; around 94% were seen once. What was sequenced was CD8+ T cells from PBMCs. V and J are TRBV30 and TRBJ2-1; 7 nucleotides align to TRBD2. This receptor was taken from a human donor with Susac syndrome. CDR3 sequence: CAWNLVGGTHNEQFF. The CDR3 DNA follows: TGTGCCTGGAACTTAGTGGGAGGGACCCACAATGAGCAGTTCTTC.